What follows describes a single TCR beta chain. The protocol was immunoSEQ multiplex PCR, while the TCRdb copy is restricted to in-frame clones and leaves out a portion. The data hold a few hundred thousand clones, with roughly 77% observed a single time. This CDR3 contains 15 residues. Trimming cost V 0 bases and J 0 bases, with 9 bases left between them. The germline V gene has CDR1 SGDLS and CDR2 YYNGEE. The data derive from a study of blood T cell repertoires in COVID-19. The sequencing sample was made of PBMCs or T cells enriched from blood (not recorded which). This sequence originates from a man aged 40-49 years who had recovered from COVID-19. This chain links TRBV9 with TRBJ1-2; no firm D call. CDR3 bases: TGTGCCAGCAGCGTAGACCTGGGCCCTAACTATGGCTACACCTTC. Protein: CASSVDLGPNYGYTF.